The T cell receptor beta chain described here comes from a study of cytomegalovirus exposure and HLA in healthy donors. Study conclusions and caveats: Most likely, a cluster of highly shared sequence variants arose as a sequencing artifact.

V lost 7 bases and J 0 bases, leaving 12 bases between the germline ends. The CDR3 totals 14 residues. Germline V gives CDR1 MNHEY, CDR2 SVGAGI. Concerning this clone: What it recognizes is unknown.

PCR used 60 Vbeta primers and 13 Jbeta primers. Here immunoSEQ multiplex PCR was the method, and the copy in TCRdb shows in-frame clones only, minus some. The sample lists under 250,000 clones, 82% occurring once. The sequence derives from a middle-aged man in good health and CMV-seropositive. J is TRBJ1-1 and V is TRBV6-5, with D perhaps TRBD1 (5 bases). Material: PBMCs. The CDR3 DNA reads TGTGCCAGCACCCAGGACACTCTGAACACTGAAGCTTTCTTT. It is translated as CASTQDTLNTEAFF.